Each of the 5 T cell receptor beta chains below was sequenced from the same sample in a study of response to subunit inactivated influenza vaccine (dated by TCRdb to 2017 to 2018). Library preparation was by RT-PCR. Data came from an Illumina HiSeq 2500. The public reads were run again by TCRdb, first through fastp at Q25 and then through MiXCR, and only productive beta chains were kept. Rows with a matching CDR3 protein are joined into one entry that keeps the most common DNA and genes. The sample data list 500,000 to 600,000 distinct CDR3 sequences, and more than 15% of these were observed just once. The biggest ten clones account for 3% of the sample. The sample in question was CD4+ T cells sorted from PBMCs, obtained less than 30 months after vaccination. These receptors all come from a man between 50 and 69 years old who received an inactivated influenza vaccine. Donor details come from another sample of the same person, matched by shared clones.

This chain links TRBV12-3 or TRBV12-4 with TRBJ1-2; possibly TRBD1 for D (5 bases). V gave up 3 bases and J gave up 8 bases, with 10 bases separating them. The CDR3 is 12 residues long. CDR3 sequence reads: CASSFTGRGYTF. CDR3 nucleotide sequence: TGTGCCAGCAGTTTTACGGGGCGAGGCTACACCTTC.

In its sample, this clonotype was seen a few times. J is TRBJ2-7 and V is TRBV12-3 or TRBV12-4, with 10 bases aligning to TRBD2. V trimming: 6 bases; J trimming: 5 bases; junction bases outside the gene matches: 19. The CDR3 contains 18 residues. DNA of the CDR3: TGTGCCAGCAGCCCTGGAGCAGGGGGAGTGGGACTAGCGAACGAGCAGTACTTC. Its protein product is CASSPGAGGVGLANEQYF.

This clonotype has only a few counts. The chain has TRBV10-3 and TRBJ2-3, with 11 bases aligning to TRBD2. Per the germline V gene, CDR1 is ENHRY and CDR2 is SYGVKD. The CDR3 extends over 15 amino acids. V lost 5 bases to trimming and J lost 2 bases; unmatched junction nucleotides: 3. The CDR3 DNA reads as TGTGCCATCAGTCCTAGCGGGGGGATCACAGATACGCAGTATTTT. As protein: CAISPSGGITDTQYF.

The genes are TRBV20-1 and TRBJ2-5; 7 nucleotides align to TRBD1. CDR1 is DFQATT and CDR2 is SNEGSKA in the germline V gene (reference sequence). The CDR3 covers 14 residues. The ends lost 6 bases at V and 2 bases at J; junction bases unmatched: 9. Here the CDR3 DNA reads TGCAGTGCAACTAACCGGGGACAGCAAGAGACCCAGTACTTC. Its translation is CSATNRGQQETQYF.

This clonotype was observed many times. The chain combines TRBV27 with TRBJ1-2, with D perhaps TRBD1 (6 bases). This CDR3 has 14 amino acids. Per the germline V gene, CDR1 is MNHEY and CDR2 is SMNVEV (reference sequence). The ends were cut back, 2 bases at V and 4 bases at J, with 11 bases in the middle. CDR3 protein: CASSLTGGPYGYTF. The DNA for the CDR3 is TGTGCCAGCAGTTTAACGGGGGGGCCCTATGGCTACACCTTC.